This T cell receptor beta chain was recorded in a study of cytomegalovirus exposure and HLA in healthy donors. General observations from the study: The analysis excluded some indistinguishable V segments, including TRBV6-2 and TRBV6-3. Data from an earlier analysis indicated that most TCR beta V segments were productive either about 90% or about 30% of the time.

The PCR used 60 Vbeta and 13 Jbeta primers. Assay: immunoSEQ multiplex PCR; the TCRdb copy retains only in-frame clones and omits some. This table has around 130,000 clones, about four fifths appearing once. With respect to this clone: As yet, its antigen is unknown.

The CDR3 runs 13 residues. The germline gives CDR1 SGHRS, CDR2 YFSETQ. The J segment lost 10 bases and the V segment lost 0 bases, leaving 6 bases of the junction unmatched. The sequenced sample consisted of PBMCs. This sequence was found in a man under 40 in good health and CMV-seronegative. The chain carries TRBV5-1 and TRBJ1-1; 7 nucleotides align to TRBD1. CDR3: CASSLDRGTGAFF. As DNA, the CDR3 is TGCGCCAGCAGCTTGGACAGGGGTACGGGAGCTTTCTTT.